The sequence of this T cell receptor beta chain was determined in a study of blood T cells in healthy people across ages. Ranging in age from roughly 6 to 95, the donors were healthy Caucasian individuals from Russia. Primers used in a second PCR of roughly 6 to 11 cycles were a sample-barcoded 5' primer and a J-beta primer mix. Each cDNA molecule was tagged by a template-switch adaptor with 12 random nucleotides. TCRdb re-analysed the 5' RACE reads in MiXCR, keeping a single row per CDR3 protein. The repertoire holds under 750,000 distinct CDR3 sequences, with 45% to 55% as singletons. The specimen sequenced was blood. This receptor was identified in a man older than 75 in good health.

CDR3 DNA sequence: TGTGCCAGCAGCTTAGAGGGGGGCTCTGGAAACATTCAGTACTTC. This codes for CASSLEGGSGNIQYF. The chain links TRBV7-3 to TRBJ2-4, with D perhaps given as TRBD1 or TRBD2 (6 bases each). The CDR3 extends over 15 amino acids. Germline CDR1 is SGHTA and CDR2 is FQGTGA. V gave up 2 bases and J gave up 6 bases, with 14 bases separating them.